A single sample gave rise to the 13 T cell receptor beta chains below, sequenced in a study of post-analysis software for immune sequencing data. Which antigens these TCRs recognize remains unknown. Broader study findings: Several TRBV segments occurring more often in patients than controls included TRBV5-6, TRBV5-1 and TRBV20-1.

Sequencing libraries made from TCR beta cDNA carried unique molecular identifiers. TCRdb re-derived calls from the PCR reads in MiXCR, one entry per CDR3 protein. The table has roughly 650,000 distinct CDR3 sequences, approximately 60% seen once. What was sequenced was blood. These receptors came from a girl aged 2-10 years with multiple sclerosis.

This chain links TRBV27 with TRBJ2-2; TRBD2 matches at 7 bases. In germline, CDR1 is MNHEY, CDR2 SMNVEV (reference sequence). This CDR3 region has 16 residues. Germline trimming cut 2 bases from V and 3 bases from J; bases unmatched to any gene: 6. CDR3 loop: CASSLPGRVDTGELFF. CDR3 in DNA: TGTGCCAGCAGTTTACCAGGGAGGGTCGACACCGGGGAGCTGTTTTTT.

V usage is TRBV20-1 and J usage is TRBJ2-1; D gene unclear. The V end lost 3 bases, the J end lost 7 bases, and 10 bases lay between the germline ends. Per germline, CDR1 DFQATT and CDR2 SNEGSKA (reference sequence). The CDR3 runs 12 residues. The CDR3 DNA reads TGCAGTGCTAGGGGAAATAGAAATGAGCAGTTCTTC. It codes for CSARGNRNEQFF.

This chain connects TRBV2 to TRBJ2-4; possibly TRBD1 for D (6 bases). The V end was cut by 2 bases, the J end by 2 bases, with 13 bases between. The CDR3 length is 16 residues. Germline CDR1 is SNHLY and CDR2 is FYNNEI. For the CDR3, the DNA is TGTGCCAGCAGTGAAAGAACAGGGTATCCCAAAAACATTCAGTACTTC. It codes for CASSERTGYPKNIQYF.

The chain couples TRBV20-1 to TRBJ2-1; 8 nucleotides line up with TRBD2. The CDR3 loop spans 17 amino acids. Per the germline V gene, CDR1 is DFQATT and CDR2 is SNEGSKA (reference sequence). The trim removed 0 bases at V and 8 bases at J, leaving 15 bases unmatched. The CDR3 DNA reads TGCAGTGCTAGAGACCCATGGGATAGCGGGAATCTCTATGAGCAGTTCTTC. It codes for CSARDPWDSGNLYEQFF.

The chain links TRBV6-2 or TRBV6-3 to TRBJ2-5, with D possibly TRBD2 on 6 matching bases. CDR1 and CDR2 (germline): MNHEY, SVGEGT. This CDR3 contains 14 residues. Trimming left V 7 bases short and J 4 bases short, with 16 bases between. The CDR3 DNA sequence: TGTGCCAGCAAAGGCCCCGGGAGTCGAGAGACCCAGTACTTC. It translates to CASKGPGSRETQYF.

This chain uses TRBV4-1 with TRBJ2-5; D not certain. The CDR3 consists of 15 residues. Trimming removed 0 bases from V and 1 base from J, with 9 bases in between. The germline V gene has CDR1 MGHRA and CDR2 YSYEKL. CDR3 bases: TGCGCCAGCAGCCAAGATTGGCTGAGCCAAGAGACCCAGTACTTC. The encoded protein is CASSQDWLSQETQYF.

CDR3 residues: CAISEGLRYGYTF. CDR3 in DNA: TGTGCCATCAGTGAGGGACTGAGATATGGCTACACCTTC. The chain employs TRBV10-3 and TRBJ1-2, with D unclear. CDR3 length: 13 residues. Trimming removed 2 bases at V and 5 bases at J, with 9 bases between. The germline gives CDR1 ENHRY, CDR2 SYGVKD.

CDR3 sequence: CASSLGLRDMGNEQYF. Written as DNA, the CDR3 is TGCGCCAGCAGCTTGGGACTCCGGGACATGGGGAACGAGCAGTACTTC. The J gene is TRBJ2-7, the V gene TRBV5-1, with D tentatively TRBD1 (6 bases). This CDR3 comprises 16 residues. Trimming shortened V by 0 bases and J by 5 bases, and 18 bases separated the two germline ends. Germline CDR1 is SGHRS and CDR2 is YFSETQ.

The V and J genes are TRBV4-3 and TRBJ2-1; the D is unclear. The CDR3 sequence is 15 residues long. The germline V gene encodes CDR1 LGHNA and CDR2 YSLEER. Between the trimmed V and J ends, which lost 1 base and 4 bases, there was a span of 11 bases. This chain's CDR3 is CASSQVAGIYNEQFF. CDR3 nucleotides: TGCGCCAGCAGCCAAGTTGCCGGAATATACAATGAGCAGTTCTTC.

This chain's CDR3 is CSARIGRGTYEQYF. For the CDR3, the DNA is TGCAGTGCTAGAATTGGACGGGGGACCTACGAGCAGTACTTC. The chain links TRBV20-1 to TRBJ2-7; D may be TRBD2 (6 bases). From germline, CDR1 is DFQATT and CDR2 SNEGSKA (reference sequence). V lost 2 bases and J 2 bases, leaving 13 bases between the germline ends. The CDR3 contains 14 residues.

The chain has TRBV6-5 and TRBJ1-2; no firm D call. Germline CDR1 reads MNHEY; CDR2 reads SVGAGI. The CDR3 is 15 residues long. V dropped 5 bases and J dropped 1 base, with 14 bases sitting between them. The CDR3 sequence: CASSPAATVNYGYTF. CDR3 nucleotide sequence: TGTGCCAGCAGTCCCGCTGCTACAGTTAACTATGGCTACACCTTC.

In DNA form, the CDR3 reads TGCAGTGCCCGGACTAGCGGAGTGGGAGATACGCAGTATTTT. Translation: CSARTSGVGDTQYF. The chain employs TRBV20-1 and TRBJ2-3, with TRBD2 matching over 10 bases. In germline, CDR1 is DFQATT, CDR2 SNEGSKA (reference sequence). V lost 6 bases and J lost 5; bases outside the gene matches: 8. The CDR3 totals 14 residues.

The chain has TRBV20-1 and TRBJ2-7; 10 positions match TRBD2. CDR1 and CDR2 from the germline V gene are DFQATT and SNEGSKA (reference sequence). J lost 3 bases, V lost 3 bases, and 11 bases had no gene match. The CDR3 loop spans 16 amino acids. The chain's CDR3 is CSARGLAKDAFYEQYF. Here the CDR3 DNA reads TGCAGTGCTAGGGGACTAGCGAAAGATGCTTTCTACGAGCAGTACTTC.